This note documents a single T cell receptor beta chain sequence. Its antigen is currently unknown. Libraries were prepared by immunoSEQ multiplex PCR; TCRdb keeps only in-frame clonotypes and omits some of them. This repertoire shows some 27,000 clones, more than 85% found once; its top ten account for 0.53%. The sample originates from a study of graft-versus-host responses after intestinal transplantation. The overall study: Recipients underwent multivisceral, liver-intestinal, or isolated intestinal transplants. Uniformly, recipients were administered anti-thymocyte globulin induction with subsequent tacrolimus and steroids for 3 to 4 years. The study, taken as a whole, reports: Researchers found peak circulating GvH clone levels linked to early post-transplant HvG declines. Recipient bone marrow held GvH clones, some seen earlier in ileum or blood.

The sample here was PBMCs, taken 18 days after transplant. This sequence was found in a human patient who received an intestinal transplant, so some T cells may come from the graft donor.

This chain's CDR3 is CASVRGTAPNQPQHF. CDR3 nucleotide sequence: TGTGCCAGCGTGAGAGGGACGGCCCCGAATCAGCCCCAGCATTTT. This chain links TRBV28 with TRBJ1-5; perhaps TRBD1 as D (5 bases). This CDR3 comprises 15 residues. Trimming removed 8 bases from V and 4 bases from J, with 18 bases in between. From germline, CDR1 is MDHEN and CDR2 SYDVKM.